This T cell receptor (beta chain) was captured in a study of radiation and T cells in renal cell carcinoma. Across the study: Nephrectomy followed 15 Gy stereotactic body radiation by 4 weeks. Study-level results: Pretreatment tumor biopsies were lacking, so baseline clonotypes are unknown. From baseline, blood top tumor clonotypes peaked at 2 weeks post-radiation.

The time point: baseline pretreatment blood. Treatment of the sample: 15 Gy SBRT to primary tumor, nephrectomy 4 weeks later. The tumor was a clear cell renal cell carcinoma. Between the trimmed V and J ends, which lost 4 bases and 6 bases, there was a span of 16 bases. The germline CDR1 and CDR2 sequences are SGHRS and YFSETQ. This CDR3 has 14 residues. With respect to this clone: What it binds is not known.

The assay was immunoSEQ multiplex PCR, and TCRdb's table has in-frame clones only and misses some. The data contain 120,000 to 150,000 clones, 88% of them singletons. The sample was blood, taken from a patient whose treatment included radiotherapy and nephrectomy. This TCR was sampled from a woman in her 70s with renal cell carcinoma. This chain connects TRBV5-1 to TRBJ1-2, with a possible D match to TRBD1 (5 bases). This CDR3 reads CASSRETVPDGYTF. CDR3 bases: TGCGCCAGCAGCCGGGAGACAGTCCCAGATGGCTACACCTTC.